The 8 T cell receptor beta chains below were found in one sample sequenced in a study of cytomegalovirus exposure and HLA in healthy donors. Primers for the PCR totalled 60 Vbeta and 13 Jbeta. TCRdb's copy holds only in-frame clones and misses some; the assay was immunoSEQ multiplex PCR. The table records 150,000 to 200,000 clones, less than 80% of them present only once. Sample: PBMCs. The receptors here all came from a man aged 35 to 55 in good health and CMV-seronegative.

This clone was counted a few times. J is TRBJ2-3 and V is TRBV5-6; tentatively, D is TRBD1 (7 bases). This CDR3 is 15 amino acids long. Germline V gene lookup returns CDR1 SGHDT and CDR2 YYEEEE. Between the trimmed V and J ends, which lost 5 bases and 0 bases, there was a span of 13 bases. The CDR3 bases are TGTGCCAGCAGTTTCAGGGGGGTAAGCACAGATACGCAGTATTTT. Amino acids: CASSFRGVSTDTQYF. Complete variable domain (other parts from reference TRBV5-6 and TRBJ2-3): DAGVTQSPTHLIKTRGQQVTLRCSPKSGHDTVSWYQQALGQGPQFIFQYYEEEERQRGNFPDRFSGHQFPNYSSELNVNALLLGDSALYLCASSFRGVSTDTQYFGPGTRLTVL.

The chain has TRBV7-6 and TRBJ1-6, with a possible D match to TRBD1 (5 bases). Germline CDR1 SGHVS, CDR2 FNYEAQ. The CDR3 is 13 residues long. The CDR3 sequence: CAARGDGDSPLHF. CDR3 sequence (DNA): TGTGCTGCGCGGGGGGACGGGGATTCACCCCTCCACTTT.

J is TRBJ1-1 and V is TRBV5-1; a weak D match, TRBD1 (6 bases). CDR3 length: 15 amino acids. V was cut by 4 bases and J by 0 bases, with 13 bases left in between. CDR1 and CDR2 from the germline V gene are SGHRS and YFSETQ. The CDR3 here is CASSKIQGMNTEAFF. The CDR3 bases are TGCGCCAGCAGCAAGATTCAGGGGATGAACACTGAAGCTTTCTTT.

The chain has TRBV28 and TRBJ2-7, with 10 bases matching TRBD2. Germline-derived CDR1 and CDR2 are MDHEN and SYDVKM. After removal of 5 bases from V and 5 bases from J, the junction contained 6 bases not matched to a gene. This CDR3 has 14 residues. The CDR3 DNA reads TGTGCCAGCAGTAGTAGCGGGGGGATCGACGAGCAGTACTTC. Protein product: CASSSSGGIDEQYF.

This clone was observed a single time. The gene calls are TRBV7-8 and TRBJ2-7, with a possible D match to TRBD1 (6 bases). The germline V and J ends were trimmed by 6 bases and 3 bases, with 21 bases remaining between them. This CDR3 is 16 amino acids long. Germline V gene sequence: CDR1 SGHVS, CDR2 FQNEAQ. The DNA of the CDR3 is TGTGCCAGCAGGCCACCTCTTTATAGGGGGAACTACGAGCAGTACTTC. Translating it yields CASRPPLYRGNYEQYF.

On this clone itself: This CDR3 is also generated by other DNA sequences in the sample. The chain employs TRBV5-1 and TRBJ1-1, with D unclear. Between the trimmed V and J ends, which lost 4 bases and 0 bases, there was a span of 10 bases. This CDR3 is 14 amino acids long. CDR1 is SGHRS and CDR2 is YFSETQ in the germline V gene. The CDR3 nucleotides read TGCGCCAGCAGCCAAGGACTGGTGAACACTGAAGCTTTCTTT. Its translation is CASSQGLVNTEAFF. Full variable domain (remainder filled in from reference TRBV5-1 and TRBJ1-1): KAGVTQTPRYLIKTRGQQVTLSCSPISGHRSVSWYQQTPGQGLQFLFEYFSETQRNKGNFPGRFSGRQFSNSRSEMNVSTLELGDSALYLCASSQGLVNTEAFFGQGTRLTVV.

This clone was seen more than once but under ten times. CDR3 in amino acids: CASSYRGQAGDTIYF. CDR3 bases: TGTGCCAGCAGTTACCGGGGACAGGCTGGGGACACCATATATTTT. V and J are TRBV6-5 and TRBJ1-3, with 8 bases fitting TRBD1. Germline V gene data show CDR1 as MNHEY and CDR2 as SVGAGI. V was pared by 2 bases and J by 8 bases, with 8 bases of the junction left unmatched. The CDR3 has 15 residues.

V and J are TRBV9 and TRBJ1-1; D perhaps matches TRBD1 (5 bases). The CDR3 is 14 residues long. Germline V lookup: CDR1 SGDLS, CDR2 YYNGEE. The ends were cut back, 2 bases at V and 1 base at J, with 9 bases in the middle. The CDR3 protein is CASSVWGGNTEAFF. For the CDR3, the DNA is TGTGCCAGCAGCGTTTGGGGGGGGAACACTGAAGCTTTCTTT. The full variable domain, rest sourced from reference TRBV9 and TRBJ1-1, is DSGVTQTPKHLITATGQRVTLRCSPRSGDLSVYWYQQSLDQGLQFLIQYYNGEERAKGNILERFSAQQFPDLHSELNLSSLELGDSALYFCASSVWGGNTEAFFGQGTRLTVV.